Below are 30 T cell receptor beta chains sequenced from a single sample in a study of Graves' ophthalmopathy and Graves' hyperthyroidism. From RNA, the CDR3 regions of TCR beta chains were amplified and sequenced. First-round RT-PCR with HTBI primers preceded a second-round multiplex PCR. MiXCR, run by TCRdb on the multiplex PCR reads, gives a single entry per CDR3 protein. The table has around 36,000 distinct CDR3 sequences, approximately 55% seen once. The sequenced material came from peripheral blood. The receptors originated from an adult woman with stable Graves' hyperthyroidism.

This rearrangement joins TRBV2 to TRBJ1-2; 7 nucleotides agree with TRBD1. Looked up from germline, CDR1 is SNHLY and CDR2 is FYNNEI. The CDR3 is 14 amino acids. The V segment lost 5 bases and the J segment 8 bases; nucleotides outside the gene matches: 11. The CDR3 region is CASSQDDRAQGYTF. The CDR3 DNA reads TGTGCCAGCAGTCAAGACGACAGGGCTCAAGGCTACACCTTC.

CDR3 amino acids: CSVGTGFEQYF. The CDR3 DNA is TGCAGCGTAGGGACAGGGTTCGAGCAGTACTTC. The chain uses TRBV29-1 and TRBJ2-7, with 9 bases fitting TRBD1. The germline gives CDR1 SQVTM, CDR2 ANQGSEA. Trimming cost V 6 bases and J 6 bases; bases outside gene matches: 3. There are 11 residues in the CDR3.

Comment on this clonotype: This may come from a read error, since a much larger clone is one base off. This sequence joins TRBV27 and TRBJ2-3, with D possibly TRBD1 on 6 matching bases. This CDR3 contains 15 residues. The V and J ends lost 8 bases and 1 base respectively, with 16 bases between them. The V gene's germline CDR1 is MNHEY and CDR2 SMNVEV (reference sequence). The CDR3 region is CASGSSQGRTDTQYF. The CDR3 DNA reads as TGTGCCAGCGGTTCCTCACAGGGTCGCACAGATACGCAGTATTTT.

This clonotype was detected only a few times. V usage is TRBV6-5 and J usage is TRBJ2-3; TRBD2 agrees at 8 bases. The CDR3 runs 13 residues. Per germline, CDR1 MNHEY and CDR2 SVGAGI. V gave up 1 base and J gave up 6 bases; unmatched junction bases: 0. Here the CDR3 reads CASSYLAGDTQYF. As DNA, the CDR3 is TGTGCCAGCAGTTACTTAGCGGGGGATACGCAGTATTTT.

The sample holds many counts of this clonotype. The chain is built from TRBV19 and TRBJ1-2; no clear D. CDR1 is LNHDA and CDR2 is SQIVND in the germline V gene (reference sequence). The CDR3 runs 14 residues. V was clipped by 0 bases and J by 3 bases, with 8 bases between them. The CDR3 protein is CASSIEDGYYGYTF. CDR3 sequence (DNA): TGTGCCAGTAGTATAGAGGACGGCTACTATGGCTACACCTTC.

This clonotype is judged medium-sized. The V gene is TRBV29-1, the J gene TRBJ2-7; no clear D. The CDR3 is 14 residues long. V was clipped by 2 bases and J by 2 bases, with 13 bases between them. Per the germline V gene, CDR1 is SQVTM and CDR2 is ANQGSEA. CDR3 protein: CSVELDGRPYEQYF. The CDR3 DNA reads as TGCAGCGTTGAACTCGATGGGCGACCCTACGAGCAGTACTTC.

Comments on this clonotype: A read error may account for a junction end that differs from germline. CDR3 in amino acids: CSVGGPLNSESFF. CDR3 nucleotide sequence: TGCAGCGTCGGAGGACCGCTGAACTCTGAATCTTTCTTT. The V call is TRBV29-1, the J call TRBJ1-1; D remains ambiguous. Germline lookup yields CDR1 SQVTM and CDR2 ANQGSEA. The CDR3 runs to 13 residues.

As to this clonotype: The junction shows a germline mismatch at one end, possibly a read error. The chain carries TRBV12-3 or TRBV12-4 and TRBJ1-2; TRBD1 might be the D (6 bases). The CDR3 consists of 15 residues. Here the CDR3 DNA reads TGTGCCAGCAGTTCATTAAGGGCAGGGGCGGGTGGCTACACCTTT. Protein sequence: CASSSLRAGAGGYTF.

This clonotype occurred once. The conserved phenylalanine or tryptophan normally closing the CDR3 is absent here, so this likely arose from a read error. The limits of the CDR3 on the DNA are not certain, so only TCRdb's listed CDR3 is given. This chain links TRBV30 with TRBJ1-6. Ends included, the CDR3 has 12 residues. The V gene's germline CDR1 is GTSNPN and CDR2 SVGIG (reference sequence). This chain's CDR3 is CAWSNYNSPLQS.

The sample holds many counts of this clonotype. This chain connects TRBV7-8 to TRBJ1-1, with D perhaps matching TRBD1 (6 bases). The V end was cut by 4 bases, the J end by 4 bases, with 16 bases between. The CDR3 is made up of 15 amino acids. Germline lookup yields CDR1 SGHVS and CDR2 FQNEAQ. CDR3 bases: TGTGCCAGCAGCTACAGGGAGGCCATTGTCACTGAAGCTTTCTTT. Translating it yields CASSYREAIVTEAFF.

The chain combines TRBV12-3 or TRBV12-4 with TRBJ2-5; 11 bases agree with TRBD1. The length of the CDR3 is 14 residues. The ends lost 6 bases at V and 4 bases at J; junction bases unmatched: 4. CDR3 residues: CASSTGTGGETQYF. In nucleotides, the CDR3 is TGTGCCAGCAGCACCGGGACAGGGGGAGAGACCCAGTACTTC.

This clonotype came up once. This chain joins TRBV20-1 and TRBJ2-2; the D gene is possibly TRBD2 (6 bases). The germline gives CDR1 DFQATT, CDR2 SNEGSKA (reference sequence). V lost 3 bases and J lost 6, with 11 bases in between. The CDR3 contains 13 residues. CDR3 coding DNA: TGCAGTGCTAGCGGGAGTGTAGCCGGGGAGCTGTTTTTT. Protein sequence: CSASGSVAGELFF.

The chain is built from TRBV28 and TRBJ2-3; 7 bases are shared with TRBD2. The CDR3 has 14 amino acids. Germline CDR1 MDHEN, CDR2 SYDVKM. The V and J ends lost 5 bases and 3 bases, in that order; junction bases with no gene match: 5. The CDR3 region is CASSADGGTDTQYF. CDR3 in DNA: TGTGCCAGCAGTGCCGACGGGGGGACAGATACGCAGTATTTT.

There are many counts of this clonotype. This chain links TRBV18 with TRBJ1-1; the match to TRBD1 covers 7 bases. The junction had 10 bases not matched to a gene; V was cut back by 4 bases and J by 5 bases. Germline CDR1 reads KGHSH; CDR2 reads LQKENI. The CDR3 spans 15 residues. DNA of the CDR3: TGTGCCAGCTCACAGAACCGACAGGGTCGGACTGAAGCTTTCTTT. Its protein product is CASSQNRQGRTEAFF.

This clonotype appeared a few times. Just one base apart from a much larger clone, this may be a read error. The chain combines TRBV2 with TRBJ1-1; D is perhaps TRBD1 (6 bases). The V end was cut by 7 bases, the J end by 3 bases, with 15 bases between. Germline CDR1 and CDR2: SNHLY and FYNNEI. The length of the CDR3 is 14 residues. CDR3 DNA sequence: TGTGCCAGCACCCAGAACAGGGTCCACACTGAAGCTTTCTTT. As protein: CASTQNRVHTEAFF.

There are many counts of this clonotype. The rearrangement links TRBV14 to TRBJ1-1, with D perhaps matching TRBD1 (6 bases). The CDR3 is 15 residues long. Germline V gene sequence: CDR1 SGHDN, CDR2 FVKESK. The germline V and J ends were trimmed by 4 bases and 1 base, with 13 bases remaining between them. CDR3 in amino acids: CASSLPTGRNTEAFF. CDR3 DNA: TGTGCCAGCAGCCTCCCTACAGGGAGGAACACTGAAGCTTTCTTT.

In this sample, this clonotype turned up many times. This chain joins TRBV2 and TRBJ2-7; 8 bases are a match to TRBD2. CDR3 length equals 14 residues. Germline-derived CDR1 and CDR2 are SNHLY and FYNNEI. Germline trimming cut 10 bases from V and 5 bases from J; bases unmatched to any gene: 13. CDR3 coding DNA: TGTGCCACGGACAGCGGGAGAAGTTATGACGAGCAGTACTTC. This sequence encodes CATDSGRSYDEQYF.

The sample holds one count of this clonotype. One end of the junction is discordant with germline, which a read error may explain. V gene TRBV6-6 combines with J gene TRBJ2-2; 8 nucleotides align to TRBD2. CDR3 length: 17 amino acids. The germline gives CDR1 MNHNY, CDR2 SVGAGI (reference sequence). In DNA form, the CDR3 reads TGTGCCAGCAACACCCGGACTAGCAAGGCCGGGGACGGGGAGCTGTTCTTT. Translating gives CASNTRTSKAGDGELFF.

This clonotype appeared many times. The rearrangement uses TRBV20-1 and TRBJ2-3; D is ambiguous. This CDR3 has 14 residues. The germline CDR1 and CDR2 sequences are DFQATT and SNEGSKA (reference sequence). Between the trimmed V and J ends, which lost 0 bases and 4 bases, there was a span of 11 bases. This CDR3 is CSARDRRRADTQYF. CDR3 nucleotides: TGCAGTGCTAGAGATCGGCGGAGAGCAGATACGCAGTATTTT.

The chain recombines TRBV4-1 with TRBJ2-7; TRBD1 agrees at 9 bases. CDR3 size: 14 residues. Germline V gene data show CDR1 as MGHRA and CDR2 as YSYEKL. J gave up 7 bases and V 0 bases, and 4 bases lay outside the gene matches. The CDR3 nucleotides are TGCGCCAGCAGCCAAGATCGGGGACAGGGTGAGCAGTACTTC. Protein sequence: CASSQDRGQGEQYF.

This clonotype occurred many times. Here the CDR3 DNA reads TGCAGCGTTGAGGAGGGGGCGTTGTACGAGCAGTACTTC. Its protein product is CSVEEGALYEQYF. V usage is TRBV29-1 and J usage is TRBJ2-7; a weak D match, TRBD1 (7 bases). Per the germline V gene, CDR1 is SQVTM and CDR2 is ANQGSEA. The CDR3 is 13 amino acids. V lost 3 bases and J lost 4, with 13 bases in between.

This clonotype was counted ten times or more. The chain recombines TRBV2 with TRBJ2-2, with D perhaps assigned TRBD1 or TRBD2 (5 bases each). Germline values: CDR1 SNHLY, CDR2 FYNNEI. V dropped 4 bases and J dropped 7 bases, with 19 bases sitting between them. The CDR3 is 16 residues long. The CDR3 sequence is CASSVSAEGRFGELFF. The CDR3 DNA follows: TGTGCCAGCAGTGTCTCTGCAGAGGGGCGCTTCGGGGAGCTGTTTTTT.

This clonotype was recorded at least ten times. The genes are TRBV20-1 and TRBJ1-2; 7 positions match TRBD1. CDR3 length equals 13 residues. V was clipped by 7 bases and J by 5 bases; unmatched bases: 10. CDR1 DFQATT and CDR2 SNEGSKA come from the germline V gene (reference sequence). In nucleotides, the CDR3 is TGCAGTGTGCACAGGGGTGGGAGGTATGGCTACACCTTC. This codes for CSVHRGGRYGYTF.

The table lists this clonotype with many counts. This chain joins TRBV19 and TRBJ2-6; TRBD1 or TRBD2 may be the D gene (5 bases each). Germline V CDR1 and CDR2: LNHDA, SQIVND (reference sequence). The V end lost 4 bases, the J end lost 1 base, and 17 bases lay between the germline ends. The CDR3 is made up of 18 amino acids. The CDR3 region has the DNA TGTGCCAGTAGTACTAACGGGGCACAACTATCTGGGGCCAACGTCCTGACTTTC. It codes for CASSTNGAQLSGANVLTF.

In this sample, this clonotype turned up many times. The chain uses TRBV5-1 and TRBJ2-7, with D tentatively TRBD1 (6 bases). The CDR3 is 14 residues long. V lost 2 bases, J lost 1 base, and 10 bases lay in between. In germline, CDR1 is SGHRS, CDR2 YFSETQ. The CDR3 region has the DNA TGCGCCAGCAGCTTCCTTACAGGGTCCTACGAGCAGTACTTC. Translating it yields CASSFLTGSYEQYF.

The genes are TRBV24-1 and TRBJ1-2, with 9 positions matching TRBD1. After removal of 2 bases from V and 8 bases from J, the junction contained 5 bases not matched to a gene. This CDR3 spans 14 amino acids. CDR1 and CDR2 (germline): KGHDR, SFDVKD. DNA of the CDR3: TGTGCCACCAGTGATTCGGGACAGGGAAGAGGCTACACCTTC. Amino acid sequence: CATSDSGQGRGYTF.

Remarks on this clonotype: One end of the junction varies from germline; a read error may be responsible. The chain recombines TRBV7-3 with TRBJ2-5; D remains ambiguous. This CDR3 contains 12 residues. Germline-derived CDR1 and CDR2 are SGHTA and FQGTGA. CDR3 sequence: CASSLGEEIQYF. The CDR3 DNA sequence: TGTGCCAGCAGCTTGGGCGAAGAGATCCAGTACTTC. Looking up the rest from reference TRBV7-3 and TRBJ2-5 gives the full variable domain: GAGVSQTPSNKVTEKGKYVELRCDPISGHTALYWYRQSLGQGPEFLIYFQGTGAADDSGLPNDRFFAVRPEGSVSTLKIQRTERGDSAVYLCASSLGEEIQYFGPGTRLLVL.

This clonotype appeared many times. The chain employs TRBV11-2 and TRBJ1-5; D is ambiguous. Per the germline V gene, CDR1 is SGHAT and CDR2 is FQNNGV. V was clipped by 5 bases and J by 0 bases, with 11 bases between them. This CDR3 spans 15 amino acids. CDR3 sequence reads: CASSRSIDSNQPQHF. The CDR3, as DNA: TGTGCCAGCAGCCGTTCGATTGATAGCAATCAGCCCCAGCATTTT. Full variable domain (rest looked up from reference TRBV11-2 and TRBJ1-5): EAGVAQSPRYKIIEKRQSVAFWCNPISGHATLYWYQQILGQGPKLLIQFQNNGVVDDSQLPKDRFSAERLKGVDSTLKIQPAKLEDSAVYLCASSRSIDSNQPQHFGDGTRLSIL.

The chain links TRBV12-5 to TRBJ1-5; possibly TRBD1 for D (5 bases). The CDR3 sequence is 12 residues long. The germline V gene encodes CDR1 LGHNT and CDR2 FRNRAP. V gave up 3 bases and J gave up 14 bases, with 14 bases separating them. The CDR3 DNA sequence: TGTGCTAGTGGTTTTGGGACTCCCTACGAGCATTTT. Translation gives CASGFGTPYEHF.

This clonotype was detected ten times or more. V and J are TRBV12-3 or TRBV12-4 and TRBJ1-1; D remains unclear. The CDR3 has 15 amino acids. The V end was cut by 5 bases, the J end by 1 base, with 14 bases between. The CDR3 loop is CASSSWGEGNTEAFF. The CDR3 nucleotides are TGTGCCAGCAGTAGTTGGGGAGAGGGGAACACTGAAGCTTTCTTT.